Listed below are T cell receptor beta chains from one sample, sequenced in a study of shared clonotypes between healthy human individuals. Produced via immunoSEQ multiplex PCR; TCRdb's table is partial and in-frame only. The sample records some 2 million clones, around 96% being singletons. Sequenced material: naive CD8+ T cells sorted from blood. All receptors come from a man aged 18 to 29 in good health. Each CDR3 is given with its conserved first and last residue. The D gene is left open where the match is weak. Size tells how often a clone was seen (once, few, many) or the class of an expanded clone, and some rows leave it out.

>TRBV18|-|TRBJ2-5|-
TGTGCCAGTTCCGGGGCCCAGAAGGAGACCCAGTACTTC
CASSGAQKETQYF
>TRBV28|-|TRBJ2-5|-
TGTGCCAGCAGCCCTGTAAGGGTTGTAGAAGAGACCCAGTACTTC
CASSPVRVVEETQYF
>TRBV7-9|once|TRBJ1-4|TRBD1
TGTGCCAGCAGCTTAGTCCGGGACGACAGGGGCCTTAATGAAAAACTGTTTTTT
CASSLVRDDRGLNEKLFF
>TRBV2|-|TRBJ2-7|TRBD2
TGTGCCAGCAGTGAGGGTAGCGGGAGCTCCTACGAGCAGTACTTC
CASSEGSGSSYEQYF
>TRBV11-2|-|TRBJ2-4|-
TGTGCCAGCCGAACAACCGGGGAAGGAGCCAAAAACATTCAGTACTTC
CASRTTGEGAKNIQYF
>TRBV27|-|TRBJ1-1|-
TGTGCCAGCAGTTTTGGGGGGGTACCCACTGAAGCTTTCTTT
CASSFGGVPTEAFF
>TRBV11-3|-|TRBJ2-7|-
TGTGCCAGCAGCTTAGGGGGCCGATCCTACGAGCAGTACTTC
CASSLGGRSYEQYF
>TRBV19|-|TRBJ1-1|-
TGTGCCAGTAGTTATGGCACAAACACTGAAGCTTTCTTT
CASSYGTNTEAFF
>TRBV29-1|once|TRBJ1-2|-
TGCAGCGTTGCTGTCGAGGAGGGCTACACCTTC
CSVAVEEGYTF
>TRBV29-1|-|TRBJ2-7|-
TGCAGCGTTGAAGTAACGACGGTTACGTCCTACGAGCAGTACTTC
CSVEVTTVTSYEQYF
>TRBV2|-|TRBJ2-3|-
TGTGCCAGCACCGGGACAACTAGCACAGATACGCAGTATTTT
CASTGTTSTDTQYF